This entry concerns a single T cell receptor beta chain. What it binds is not known. The junction departs from the called germline gene at one end, perhaps through a read error. The entry originates in a study of T-cell memory formation after mild COVID-19. Overall study findings and caveats: The study detected some responding clones in pre-infection memory, suggesting cross-reactive memory joined.

CDR1 SQVTM and CDR2 ANQGSEA come from the germline V gene. The CDR3 spans 12 residues. TCRdb used MiXCR to reprocess the 5' RACE reads, holding one entry per CDR3 protein. The sample records about 450,000 distinct CDR3 sequences, 23% being singletons. The sample taken for sequencing was PBMCs or a T cell subset sorted from them (not recorded which). The rearrangement joins TRBV29-1 to TRBJ2-1, with 7 nucleotides matching TRBD2. This clonotype originated in an adult woman who had mild COVID-19 (a few samples of this study predate the infection). Cell type and time point are not known. CDR3 region: CSVEDRGDRISF. The CDR3 DNA is TGCAGCGTTGAAGATCGGGGGGACCGGATCAGCTTC.